Shown below are 24 T cell receptor beta chains from a single sample sequenced in a study of T-cell reconstitution after alpha-beta-depleted transplantation in children (dated by TCRdb to the mid-2010s). To prepare the library, PCR was applied. TCRdb shows the sequencer as Illumina HiSeq 2500. To normalize quantification of the TCRbeta repertoire, the TCR libraries were built with molecular barcoding that relied on unique molecular identifiers. TCRdb reanalyzed the raw reads on its own, using fastp at Q25 for trimming and MiXCR for clone calling, and kept in-frame beta chains. Under each unique CDR3 protein, matching rows form one entry showing the most common genes and DNA. The sample table lists 600,000 to 700,000 distinct CDR3 sequences, about 12% of them with a count of one. 0.79% of the sample is in the top ten clones. The treatment or condition label corresponds to: allogeneic hematopoietic cell transplantation with graft depleted of TCRalphabeta T cells and CD19 B cells.

Sequencing used PBMCs, obtained before TCRalphabeta/CD19-depleted stem cell transplant. These receptors all come from a girl aged 2 to 9 with congenital amegakaryocytic thrombocytopenia, due to receive a stem cell transplant.

This clonotype appeared many times. V and J are TRBV29-1 and TRBJ2-1; D unresolved. The CDR3 extends over 15 amino acids. V was shortened by 4 bases and J by 0 bases, with 13 bases between the two germline ends. Germline lookup yields CDR1 SQVTM and CDR2 ANQGSEA. The DNA for the CDR3 is TGCAGCGTTGCTGGGTCGGAGAGCTCCTACAATGAGCAGTTCTTC. Encoded protein: CSVAGSESSYNEQFF.

The J gene is TRBJ2-1, the V gene TRBV7-3; D is uncertain. Per the germline V gene, CDR1 is SGHTA and CDR2 is FQGTGA. V was cut by 4 bases and J by 7 bases, with 17 bases left in between. The CDR3 extends over 15 amino acids. The CDR3 DNA reads as TGTGCCAGCAGCTCCCTGAACGGAGACTTTAATGAGCAGTTCTTC. It encodes CASSSLNGDFNEQFF.

This clonotype was seen more than once but under ten times. The gene calls are TRBV6-5 and TRBJ2-5, with 10 nucleotides matching TRBD2. The CDR3 consists of 17 residues. The V gene end was trimmed by 4 bases and the J gene end by 2 bases; junction bases not matched to a gene: 10. From germline, CDR1 is MNHEY and CDR2 SVGAGI. This CDR3 reads CASSLYLGLAVQETQYF. In nucleotides, the CDR3 is TGTGCCAGCAGTTTGTATCTTGGACTAGCGGTTCAAGAGACCCAGTACTTC.

This clonotype was picked up many times. This chain uses TRBV20-1 with TRBJ2-1; 9 nucleotides align to TRBD2. This CDR3 has 14 amino acids. V lost 6 bases to trimming and J lost 10 bases; unmatched junction nucleotides: 13. CDR1 DFQATT and CDR2 SNEGSKA come from the germline V gene (reference sequence). The CDR3 loop is CSAVPGTSIDEQFF. The CDR3 DNA reads TGCAGTGCGGTCCCCGGGACTAGCATTGACGAGCAGTTCTTC.

The table lists this clonotype with a few counts. V gene TRBV12-3 or TRBV12-4 combines with J gene TRBJ2-2, with 9 bases that match TRBD2. Trimming cost V 7 bases and J 3 bases; bases outside gene matches: 6. The CDR3 consists of 15 residues. The CDR3 DNA reads as TGTGCCAGCAAGAATAGCGGGAGAGACACCGGGGAGCTGTTTTTT. Protein product: CASKNSGRDTGELFF.

In this sample, this clonotype turned up a few times. The chain combines TRBV20-1 with TRBJ2-1; the D is unclear. V was cut by 3 bases and J by 7 bases, with 7 bases left in between. CDR3 length: 11 amino acids. The germline gives CDR1 DFQATT, CDR2 SNEGSKA (reference sequence). The CDR3 here is CSASMGNEQFF. The CDR3 DNA reads TGCAGTGCTAGTATGGGTAATGAGCAGTTCTTC.

The rearrangement joins TRBV10-2 to TRBJ1-2; D gene uncertain. The CDR3 has 13 amino acids. Germline CDR1 and CDR2: WSHSY and SAAADI. The V end was cut by 3 bases, the J end by 8 bases, with 13 bases between. This CDR3 reads CASSESGVRGYTF. CDR3 coding DNA: TGCGCCAGCAGTGAATCCGGGGTACGAGGCTACACCTTC.

This clonotype was seen only a few times. The chain is built from TRBV28 and TRBJ2-2; D may correspond to TRBD1 or TRBD2 (6 bases each). The germline V and J ends were trimmed by 3 bases and 6 bases, with 11 bases remaining between them. Germline V gives CDR1 MDHEN, CDR2 SYDVKM. CDR3 length: 14 amino acids. The CDR3 region is CASSFSGAAGELFF. DNA for the CDR3: TGTGCCAGCAGTTTCTCGGGGGCGGCCGGGGAGCTGTTTTTT.

The rearrangement links TRBV25-1 to TRBJ2-5; weak D call: TRBD2 (6 bases). V was cut by 6 bases and J by 4 bases, with 15 bases left in between. The CDR3 length is 14 residues. CDR1 and CDR2 from the germline V gene are MGHDK and SYGVNS. As DNA, the CDR3 is TGTGCCAGCAGCTACCCAGAGGGAGGAGAGACCCAGTACTTC. Protein sequence: CASSYPEGGETQYF.

At least ten counts were recorded for this clonotype. This sequence joins TRBV29-1 and TRBJ2-7, with 14 bases that match TRBD2. CDR1 is SQVTM and CDR2 is ANQGSEA in the germline V gene. This CDR3 has 17 amino acids. J gave up 7 bases and V 0 bases, and 11 bases lay outside the gene matches. CDR3 in amino acids: CSVEDPWTSGRYREQYF. In DNA form, the CDR3 reads TGCAGCGTTGAAGATCCCTGGACTAGCGGGAGGTATAGGGAGCAGTACTTC.

This clonotype showed up just a few times. The chain carries TRBV4-1 and TRBJ1-1; 7 bases are a match to TRBD1. The trim removed 1 base at V and 11 bases at J, leaving 19 bases unmatched. There are 17 residues in the CDR3. Per germline, CDR1 MGHRA and CDR2 YSYEKL. As DNA, the CDR3 is TGCGCCAGCAGCCAAGCCCTACCCCGACAGGGAGCGAGTGGGGCTTTCTTT. Amino acid sequence: CASSQALPRQGASGAFF.

The J gene is TRBJ1-5, the V gene TRBV12-3 or TRBV12-4; D uncertain. The CDR3 sequence is 12 residues long. V lost 8 bases, J lost 9 bases, and 14 bases lay in between. CDR3 nucleotides: TGTGCCAGCGCCGGACCCCCGGGGCCCCAGCATTTT. Its protein is CASAGPPGPQHF.

The table lists this clonotype with many counts. One junction end does not reproduce the germline sequence, and a read error may be involved. The rearrangement uses TRBV20-1 and TRBJ2-1; TRBD2 aligns across 12 bases. The length of the CDR3 is 14 residues. The V gene's germline CDR1 is DFQATT and CDR2 SNEGSKA (reference sequence). The CDR3 here is CSARIRTSGTVVVF. Written as DNA, the CDR3 is TGCAGTGCTAGAATCCGGACTAGCGGGACGGTGGTCGTCTTC.

This chain connects TRBV20-1 to TRBJ2-3; D is unresolved. The V gene lost 3 bases and the J gene lost 5 bases, with 18 bases spanning the gap. The CDR3 extends over 15 amino acids. CDR1 is DFQATT and CDR2 is SNEGSKA in the germline V gene (reference sequence). CDR3 in amino acids: CSARFSAGVGDTQYF. The CDR3, as DNA: TGCAGTGCTAGGTTTTCGGCAGGAGTAGGAGATACGCAGTATTTT.

This clonotype turned up a few times. This chain connects TRBV5-1 to TRBJ1-1; tentatively, D is TRBD1 (5 bases). This CDR3 comprises 14 residues. The ends were cut back, 3 bases at V and 2 bases at J, with 11 bases in the middle. CDR1 and CDR2 (germline): SGHRS, YFSETQ. CDR3 coding DNA: TGCGCCAGCAGCTCGGACACAGACAACACTGAAGCTTTCTTT. This sequence encodes CASSSDTDNTEAFF.

This clonotype was counted ten times or more. The genes are TRBV12-3 or TRBV12-4 and TRBJ1-1, with 7 bases identical to TRBD1. With V trimmed by 3 bases and J by 0 bases, 4 bases remained unmatched. The CDR3 is 15 amino acids. The DNA for the CDR3 is TGTGCCAGCAGTTTGGCCCAGGGGGTGAACACTGAAGCTTTCTTT. Residues: CASSLAQGVNTEAFF.

This clonotype was observed a few times. V usage is TRBV20-1 and J usage is TRBJ2-7; possible D gene TRBD2, 5 bases. V shed 0 bases and J shed 4 bases, with 10 bases lying between them. Germline CDR1 and CDR2: DFQATT and SNEGSKA (reference sequence). The CDR3 is made up of 13 amino acids. The CDR3 DNA reads TGCAGTGCTAGAGAGGACTTATGGTACGAGCAGTACTTC. Its translation: CSAREDLWYEQYF.

This clonotype was detected many times. The V and J genes are TRBV27 and TRBJ2-7; a possible D gene is TRBD1 (6 bases). The ends were cut back, 6 bases at V and 0 bases at J, with 12 bases in the middle. Looked up from germline, CDR1 is MNHEY and CDR2 is SMNVEV (reference sequence). The CDR3 is made up of 14 amino acids. The CDR3 here is CASSPRDTSYEQYF. For the CDR3, the DNA is TGTGCCAGCAGCCCCCGGGACACCTCCTACGAGCAGTACTTC.

As regards this clonotype: One end of the junction does not line up with germline, which may come from a read error. The rearrangement joins TRBV6-2 or TRBV6-3 to TRBJ2-4; 13 bases fit TRBD2. The CDR3 runs 13 residues. Germline CDR1 MNHEY, CDR2 SVGEGT. For the CDR3, the DNA is TGTGCCAGCAGTACCCAAGGGACTAGCGGGATACACTTC. Translating gives CASSTQGTSGIHF.

With respect to this clonotype: One base away lies a much larger clone, so this may be a sequencing read error. The chain links TRBV7-9 to TRBJ1-1; 7 bases line up with TRBD1. Germline CDR1 is SEHNR and CDR2 is FQNEAQ (reference sequence). The CDR3 sequence is 17 residues long. In DNA, the CDR3 is TGTGCCAGCAGCTTAGCGCTAAGGAGGGGGCATGACGCTGAAGCTCTCTTT. Protein product: CASSLALRRGHDAEALF.

Regarding this clonotype: A single base separates this from a much larger clone, so it may be a read error. The rearrangement joins TRBV29-1 to TRBJ2-5, with D unclear. Germline CDR1 is SQVTM and CDR2 is ANQGSEA. The CDR3 spans 16 residues. Trimming took 2 bases from V and 4 from J, leaving 20 bases between them. The CDR3 sequence: CSVEYGGREPIETQYF. The CDR3 DNA reads as TGCAGCGTTGAATACGGTGGGCGAGAGCCAATAGAGACCCAGTACTTC.

In its sample, this clonotype was seen a few times. The V call is TRBV12-3 or TRBV12-4, the J call TRBJ2-3, with 9 bases matching TRBD2. The CDR3 has 13 amino acids. The J segment lost 1 base and the V segment lost 10 bases, leaving 3 bases of the junction unmatched. The CDR3 DNA reads as TGTGCCAACCAGCGGGAGGGCACAGATACGCAGTATTTT. It translates to CANQREGTDTQYF.

This clonotype has at least ten counts. CDR3 coding DNA: TGTGCCAGCAGTTATGAGAGGGCAGATACGCAGTATTTT. It is translated as CASSYERADTQYF. The V gene is TRBV6-5, the J gene TRBJ2-3; TRBD2 might be the D (5 bases). The CDR3 loop spans 13 amino acids. Between the trimmed V and J ends, which lost 3 bases and 4 bases, there was a span of 8 bases. CDR1 is MNHEY, CDR2 SVGAGI, per germline.

This clonotype was detected ten times or more. The chain combines TRBV29-1 with TRBJ2-1, with 8 bases that match TRBD2. Per the germline V gene, CDR1 is SQVTM and CDR2 is ANQGSEA. The CDR3 has 14 residues. J gave up 6 bases and V 2 bases, and 6 bases lay outside the gene matches. This chain's CDR3 is CSVEQRLALNEQFF. The CDR3 coding sequence is TGCAGCGTTGAACAGAGACTAGCGCTCAATGAGCAGTTCTTC.